This TCR beta chain was observed in a study of response to subunit inactivated influenza vaccine. General observations from the study: After each seasonal influenza vaccination, few new T cells are recruited, the authors suggested.

Trimming cost V 1 base and J 0 bases, with 8 bases left between them. Germline values: CDR1 LGHNA, CDR2 YNFKEQ. This CDR3 has 15 amino acids. This clonotype has more than one count but fewer than ten. Its antigen remains unidentified. TCRdb re-analysed the RT-PCR reads in MiXCR, keeping a single row per CDR3 protein. This table has about 500,000 distinct CDR3 sequences, more than 15% appearing once. The sequence came from a man between 50 and 75 years old who received an inactivated influenza vaccine. This chain links TRBV4-2 with TRBJ2-3; D not resolved. The source was CD4+ T cells sorted from PBMCs, collected less than 30 months after vaccination. The CDR3 DNA is TGTGCCAGCAGCCAAGCCAGGCAGAGCACAGATACGCAGTATTTT. This encodes CASSQARQSTDTQYF.